The 17 T cell receptor beta chains given below trace back to one sample, sequenced in a study of cytomegalovirus exposure and HLA in healthy donors. Sequenced by immunoSEQ multiplex PCR; TCRdb stores in-frame clones only, minus some. The sample lists 80,000 to 100,000 clones; less than 90% were seen once. Sequenced input: PBMCs. The source is a man aged 18 to 30 in good health and CMV-seropositive.

This clone appeared once. The chain links TRBV2 to TRBJ1-4; the match to TRBD1 covers 9 bases. V shed 3 bases and J 0 bases; nucleotides not matched to a gene: 5. The CDR3 runs to 17 residues. From germline, CDR1 is SNHLY and CDR2 FYNNEI. CDR3 amino acids: CASSDRDRASTNEKLFF. The CDR3 DNA reads TGTGCCAGCAGTGACCGGGACAGGGCTTCAACTAATGAAAAACTGTTTTTT.

The J gene is TRBJ2-5, the V gene TRBV9; D is unclear. This CDR3 spans 13 amino acids. Germline CDR1 reads SGDLS; CDR2 reads YYNGEE. The V end lost 3 bases, the J end lost 3 bases, and 9 bases lay between the germline ends. For the CDR3, the DNA is TGTGCCAGCAGCGACAGCCAGAAAGAGACCCAGTACTTC. The encoded protein is CASSDSQKETQYF. Full variable domain (remainder filled in from reference TRBV9 and TRBJ2-5): DSGVTQTPKHLITATGQRVTLRCSPRSGDLSVYWYQQSLDQGLQFLIQYYNGEERAKGNILERFSAQQFPDLHSELNLSSLELGDSALYFCASSDSQKETQYFGPGTRLLVL.

The CDR3 bases are TGTGCCAGCAGTTCCCTCTTGGGGGCGAGGGTAGGCTCCTATAATTCACCCCTCCACTTT. As protein: CASSSLLGARVGSYNSPLHF. The gene calls are TRBV27 and TRBJ1-6; perhaps TRBD1 as D (6 bases). Germline CDR1 is MNHEY and CDR2 is SMNVEV (reference sequence). With 4 bases removed from V and 0 bases from J, the gap between germline ends came to 22 bases. The CDR3 contains 20 residues.

This chain uses TRBV7-3 with TRBJ2-1, with 7 bases aligning to TRBD1. The germline V gene has CDR1 SGHTA and CDR2 FQGTGA. This CDR3 has 14 residues. J lost 2 bases, V lost 5 bases, and 3 bases had no gene match. DNA for the CDR3: TGTGCCAGCAGCCCAGGGGGTGCCTACAATGAGCAGTTCTTC. This codes for CASSPGGAYNEQFF.

The chain uses TRBV19 and TRBJ2-2; 7 nucleotides agree with TRBD2. V was clipped by 9 bases and J by 2 bases; unmatched bases: 9. CDR3 length: 15 residues. Germline V gene sequence: CDR1 LNHDA, CDR2 SQIVND (reference sequence). This chain's CDR3 is CASGGIRGNTGELFF. CDR3 nucleotide sequence: TGTGCCAGCGGGGGGATTCGAGGAAACACCGGGGAGCTGTTTTTT.

This clone has just one count. The rearrangement joins TRBV9 to TRBJ2-5, with D possibly matching TRBD2 (5 bases). The CDR3 consists of 13 residues. Germline CDR1 and CDR2: SGDLS and YYNGEE. With 2 bases removed from V and 4 bases from J, the gap between germline ends came to 9 bases. The CDR3 nucleotides are TGTGCCAGCAGCGTGGCTAGCTTAGAGACCCAGTACTTC. This gives the protein CASSVASLETQYF.

V is TRBV18 and J is TRBJ1-1; D unclear. Trimming took off 4 bases at V and 1 base at J, with 7 bases between the two ends. CDR1 and CDR2 from the germline V gene are KGHSH and LQKENI. CDR3 length: 13 residues. In nucleotides, the CDR3 is TGTGCCAGCTCACAGGGAGAGAACACTGAAGCTTTCTTT. It translates to CASSQGENTEAFF.

The chain carries TRBV7-3 and TRBJ2-3; 9 bases fit TRBD1. The germline CDR1 and CDR2 sequences are SGHTA and FQGTGA. This CDR3 is built from 16 residues. After removal of 5 bases from V and 6 bases from J, the junction contained 12 bases not matched to a gene. CDR3 protein: CASSVSGTGRSDTQYF. As DNA, the CDR3 is TGTGCCAGCAGCGTCTCCGGGACAGGGCGGTCCGATACGCAGTATTTT.

The chain links TRBV6-6 to TRBJ2-5, with TRBD2 identical over 12 bases. This CDR3 has 15 amino acids. Germline trimming cut 5 bases from V and 4 bases from J; bases unmatched to any gene: 5. Germline V gene sequence: CDR1 MNHNY, CDR2 SVGAGI (reference sequence). CDR3 bases: TGTGCCAGCAGTCACGGGGGACTAGCGGGAGAGACCCAGTACTTC. Its translation: CASSHGGLAGETQYF.

The chain uses TRBV9 and TRBJ1-1; D not resolved. The CDR3 covers 13 residues. Trimming took 4 bases from V and 1 from J, leaving 8 bases between them. Germline lookup yields CDR1 SGDLS and CDR2 YYNGEE. The CDR3 DNA reads TGTGCCAGCAGCCCAGACTCGAACACTGAAGCTTTCTTT. Its protein product is CASSPDSNTEAFF.

The chain joins TRBV28 to TRBJ2-7; D not resolved. CDR1 and CDR2 (germline): MDHEN, SYDVKM. The CDR3 extends over 11 amino acids. Trimming took off 2 bases at V and 6 bases at J, with 5 bases between the two ends. The CDR3 bases are TGTGCCAGCAGTTTAGGCGGCGAGCAGTACTTC. Encoded protein: CASSLGGEQYF. Full variable domain (outside the CDR3, taken from reference TRBV28 and TRBJ2-7): DVKVTQSSRYLVKRTGEKVFLECVQDMDHENMFWYRQDPGLGLRLIYFSYDVKMKEKGDIPEGYSVSREKKERFSLILESASTNQTSMYLCASSLGGEQYFGPGTRLTVT.

The rearrangement links TRBV4-3 to TRBJ2-3; TRBD2 is a possible D gene (6 bases). This CDR3 spans 15 amino acids. Between the trimmed V and J ends, which lost 2 bases and 2 bases, there was a span of 11 bases. Per germline, CDR1 LGHNA and CDR2 YSLEER. In DNA, the CDR3 is TGCGCCAGCAGCCAAAGGGCGGGACTCACAGATACGCAGTATTTT. Its translation: CASSQRAGLTDTQYF.

In DNA, the CDR3 is TGCGCCAGCAGCTCCGGGGTTCCGGCTAATGAAAAACTGTTTTTT. It codes for CASSSGVPANEKLFF. The chain links TRBV5-1 to TRBJ1-4; the D is unclear. V shed 3 bases and J shed 3 bases, with 12 bases lying between them. The germline CDR1 and CDR2 sequences are SGHRS and YFSETQ. The length of the CDR3 is 15 residues.

The chain uses TRBV27 and TRBJ2-2; 8 bases match TRBD1. The CDR3 contains 15 residues. CDR1 is MNHEY, CDR2 SMNVEV, per germline (reference sequence). J lost 6 bases, V lost 3 bases, and 6 bases had no gene match. The CDR3 sequence: CASSFWQGAAGELFF. The CDR3 nucleotides read TGTGCCAGCAGTTTTTGGCAGGGGGCAGCCGGGGAGCTGTTTTTT.

CDR3 in DNA: TGTGCCAGCACGTCAGGGACAGGGAATAATTCACCCCTCCACTTT. This sequence encodes CASTSGTGNNSPLHF. This chain links TRBV7-2 with TRBJ1-6; 9 bases line up with TRBD1. The trim removed 7 bases at V and 5 bases at J, leaving 6 bases unmatched. The germline CDR1 and CDR2 sequences are SGHTA and FQGNSA. The CDR3 totals 15 residues. Full variable domain (outside the CDR3, taken from reference TRBV7-2 and TRBJ1-6): GAGVSQSPSNKVTEKGKDVELRCDPISGHTALYWYRQSLGQGLEFLIYFQGNSAPDKSGLPSDRFSAERTGGSVSTLTIQRTQQEDSAVYLCASTSGTGNNSPLHFGNGTRLTVT.

The rearrangement links TRBV28 to TRBJ1-4; D is undetermined. This CDR3 has 14 residues. The germline V gene has CDR1 MDHEN and CDR2 SYDVKM. Trimming pared 7 bases from V and 4 bases from J, leaving 13 bases between. The DNA for the CDR3 is TGTGCCAGCACCTCCCTCGGGATTAATGAAAAACTGTTTTTT. Translated: CASTSLGINEKLFF.

The chain carries TRBV11-3 and TRBJ2-7, with D perhaps TRBD1 (6 bases). With 2 bases removed from V and 0 bases from J, the gap between germline ends came to 17 bases. Germline V gene sequence: CDR1 SGHNT, CDR2 YENEEA. This CDR3 region has 17 residues. CDR3: CASSLRKNRACSYEQYF. CDR3 nucleotide sequence: TGTGCCAGCAGCTTAAGAAAAAACAGGGCCTGCTCCTACGAGCAGTACTTC.